This is a list of T cell receptor beta chains from one sample in a study of blood T cell repertoires in COVID-19. Profiled with immunoSEQ multiplex PCR; TCRdb holds only in-frame clones, not every one. This table has approximately 290,000 clones, 70% to 90% appearing once. Sequencing input: PBMCs or T cells enriched from blood (not recorded which). The receptors were gathered from a woman aged 25-40 years who had recovered from COVID-19. Both conserved end residues are part of each CDR3. A D gene is named only where the DNA matches it firmly. Rows may omit the clone size; those that give it use once, few, many or a size class.

j_call,d_call,v_call,clone_size,cdr3_nt,cdr3_aa
TRBJ1-2,TRBD1,TRBV11-3,-,TGTGCCAGCAGCTTAGGGGTACAGGGGGGCTTTGGCTACACCTTC,CASSLGVQGGFGYTF
TRBJ1-2,-,TRBV6-1,-,TGTGCCAGCAGTGAATCGGACAGCAACTATGGCTACACCTTC,CASSESDSNYGYTF
TRBJ1-1,-,TRBV6-5,-,TGTGCCAGCAGTTACCGGCAGGGGAGGGGAACTGAAGCTTTCTTT,CASSYRQGRGTEAFF
TRBJ2-7,TRBD1,TRBV13,-,TGTGCCAGCAGCAATCGACAGGGGCCGGGGGAGCAGTACTTC,CASSNRQGPGEQYF
TRBJ1-1,TRBD1,TRBV20-1,-,TGCAGTGCTAGTAATCCAGGGGGCACTGAAGCTTTCTTT,CSASNPGGTEAFF
TRBJ1-6,-,TRBV7-9,once,TGTGCCAGCAGTACAGACAGCTATAATTCACCCCTCCACTTT,CASSTDSYNSPLHF
TRBJ1-5,-,TRBV12-3/TRBV12-4,-,TGTGCCAGCAGTTTGGGGGGGGGACAGCCCCAGCATTTT,CASSLGGGQPQHF
TRBJ1-1,-,TRBV6-4,-,TGTGCCAGCAGGCTAGCAGCAGAAACTAAGAGTGAAGCTTTCTTT,CASRLAAETKSEAFF
TRBJ2-5,TRBD2,TRBV29-1,-,TGCAGCGTTGGGTCTAGCGGGGAGACCCAGTACTTC,CSVGSSGETQYF
TRBJ2-5,-,TRBV24-1,-,TGTGCCACCAGTGATTGGGGGGAAGGGGAGACCCAGTACTTC,CATSDWGEGETQYF
TRBJ1-1,-,TRBV21-1,-,TGTGCCAGCAGCAAAGTTAAATTCAGGGGAAGGAACACTGAAGCTTTCTTT,CASSKVKFRGRNTEAFF
TRBJ2-3,TRBD2,TRBV9,once,TGTGCCAGCAGCGTCCCGATTGGGACTAGCGGGTTAAGAGATACGCAGTATTTT,CASSVPIGTSGLRDTQYF
TRBJ2-1,-,TRBV4-1,once,TGCGCCAGCAGCCAGGCGGGGTCGGGAAATGAGCAGTTCTTC,CASSQAGSGNEQFF
TRBJ1-5,-,TRBV6-2/TRBV6-3,-,TGTGCCAGCAGTCGACAGAATTCCAATCAGCCCCAGCATTTT,CASSRQNSNQPQHF
TRBJ2-1,-,TRBV7-9,-,TGTGCCAGCAGCCCACCCCCGAGAGGACAGCACAATGAGCAGTTCTTC,CASSPPPRGQHNEQFF
TRBJ1-2,TRBD1,TRBV7-2,-,TGTGCCAGCAGCGACGCCAGGGGGCCCAAGAGCTATGGCTACACCTTC,CASSDARGPKSYGYTF
TRBJ1-1,-,TRBV2,-,TGTGCCAGCAGACCAGACAGCACCAACACTGAAGCTTTCTTT,CASRPDSTNTEAFF
TRBJ2-6,TRBD1,TRBV19,many,TGTGCCAGTAGAGGGGCAGGGGGCACCAACGTCCTGACTTTC,CASRGAGGTNVLTF
TRBJ2-1,-,TRBV7-9,-,TGTGCCAGCAGCTTCTATCTCAATGAGCAGTTCTTC,CASSFYLNEQFF
TRBJ2-1,-,TRBV5-7,-,TGTGCCAGCAGCTTGGGGGGCGGTGGCTCCTACAATGAGCAGTTCTTC,CASSLGGGGSYNEQFF
TRBJ2-7,TRBD1,TRBV6-5,-,TGTGCCAGCAGTTACGACAGGGGGTACGAGCAGTACTTC,CASSYDRGYEQYF
TRBJ1-2,-,TRBV6-1,-,TGTGCCAGCCGAAAGGAGAGGCTTGACTATGGCTACACCTTC,CASRKERLDYGYTF